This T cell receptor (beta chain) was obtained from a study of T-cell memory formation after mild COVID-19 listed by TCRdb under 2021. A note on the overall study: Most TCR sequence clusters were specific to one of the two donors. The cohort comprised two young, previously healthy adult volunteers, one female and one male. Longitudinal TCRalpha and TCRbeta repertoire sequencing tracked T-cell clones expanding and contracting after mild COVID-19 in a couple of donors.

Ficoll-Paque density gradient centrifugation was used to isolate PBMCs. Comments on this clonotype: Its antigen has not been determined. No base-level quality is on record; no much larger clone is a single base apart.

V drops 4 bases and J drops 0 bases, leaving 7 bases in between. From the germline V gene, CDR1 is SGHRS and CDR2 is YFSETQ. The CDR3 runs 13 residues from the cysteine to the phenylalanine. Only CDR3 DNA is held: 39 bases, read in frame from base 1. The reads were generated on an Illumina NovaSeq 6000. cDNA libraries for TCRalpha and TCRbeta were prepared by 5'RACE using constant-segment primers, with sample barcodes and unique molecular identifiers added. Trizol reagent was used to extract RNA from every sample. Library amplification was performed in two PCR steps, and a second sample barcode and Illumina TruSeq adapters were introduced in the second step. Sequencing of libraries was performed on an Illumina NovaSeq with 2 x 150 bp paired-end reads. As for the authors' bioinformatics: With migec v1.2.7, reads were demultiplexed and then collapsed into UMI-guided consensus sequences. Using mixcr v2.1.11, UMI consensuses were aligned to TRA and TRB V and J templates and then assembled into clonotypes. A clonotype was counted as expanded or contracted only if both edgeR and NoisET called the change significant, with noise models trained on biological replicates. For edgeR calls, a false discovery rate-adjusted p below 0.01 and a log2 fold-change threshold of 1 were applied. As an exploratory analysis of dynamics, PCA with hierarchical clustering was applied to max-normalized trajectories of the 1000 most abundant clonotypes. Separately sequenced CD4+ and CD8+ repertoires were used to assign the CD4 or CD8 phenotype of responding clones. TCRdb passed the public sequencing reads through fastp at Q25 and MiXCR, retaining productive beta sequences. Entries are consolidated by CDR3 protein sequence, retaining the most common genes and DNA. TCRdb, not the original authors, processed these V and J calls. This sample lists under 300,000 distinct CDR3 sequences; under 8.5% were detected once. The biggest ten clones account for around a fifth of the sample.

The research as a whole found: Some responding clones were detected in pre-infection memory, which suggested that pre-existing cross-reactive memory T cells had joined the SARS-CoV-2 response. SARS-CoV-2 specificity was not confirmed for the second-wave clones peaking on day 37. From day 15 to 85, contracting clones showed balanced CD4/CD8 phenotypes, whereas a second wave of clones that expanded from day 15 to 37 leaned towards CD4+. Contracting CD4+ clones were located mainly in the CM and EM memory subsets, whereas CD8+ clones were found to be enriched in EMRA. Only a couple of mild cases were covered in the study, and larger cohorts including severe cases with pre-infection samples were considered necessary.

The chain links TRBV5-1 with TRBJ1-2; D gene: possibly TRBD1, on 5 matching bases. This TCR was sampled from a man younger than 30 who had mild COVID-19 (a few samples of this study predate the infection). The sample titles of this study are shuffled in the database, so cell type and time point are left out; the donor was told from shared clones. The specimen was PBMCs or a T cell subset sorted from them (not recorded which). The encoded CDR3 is CASSEDTNYGYTF. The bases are TGCGCCAGCAGCGAGGACACTAACTATGGCTACACCTTC.